The next 13 T cell receptor beta chains were all read from a single sample in a study of shared clonotypes between healthy human individuals. Profiling relied on immunoSEQ multiplex PCR, and the TCRdb table lists in-frame clones only, not all of them. Of roughly 490,000 clones listed, less than 80% are singletons. The sample was PBMCs. Every receptor here comes from a woman between 40 and 50 years old in good health. Some clones in this sample may be carry-over from other donors' samples.

The chain links TRBV11-2 to TRBJ2-1; D remains ambiguous. The CDR3 has 14 residues. Germline V gene lookup returns CDR1 SGHAT and CDR2 FQNNGV. Trimming left V 2 bases short and J 8 bases short, with 13 bases between. The CDR3 spells CASSLNSLLDEQFF. CDR3 coding DNA: TGTGCCAGCAGCTTAAACAGCCTGCTCGATGAGCAGTTCTTC.

This clone was counted ten times or more. J is TRBJ1-4 and V is TRBV4-1; 9 bases line up with TRBD1. The junction had 7 bases not matched to a gene; V was cut back by 0 bases and J by 8 bases. The CDR3 has 16 amino acids. CDR1 and CDR2 (germline): MGHRA, YSYEKL. The CDR3 DNA reads TGCGCCAGCAGCCAAGAACAGGGGGCGGTTTGGGAAAAACTGTTTTTT. Translated: CASSQEQGAVWEKLFF.

The count of this clone is one. This chain connects TRBV2 to TRBJ2-7; D uncertain. CDR1 and CDR2 from the germline V gene are SNHLY and FYNNEI. This CDR3 region has 11 residues. V was clipped by 8 bases and J by 5 bases, with 10 bases between them. Here the CDR3 DNA reads TGTGCCAGCGAGGAGCGAAACGAGCAGTACTTC. Protein: CASEERNEQYF. Full variable domain (rest looked up from reference TRBV2 and TRBJ2-7): EPEVTQTPSHQVTQMGQEVILRCVPISNHLYFYWYRQILGQKVEFLVSFYNNEISEKSEIFDDQFSVERPDGSNFTLKIRSTKLEDSAMYFCASEERNEQYFGPGTRLTVT.

The rearrangement uses TRBV6-1 and TRBJ1-5; 7 bases align to TRBD1. Trimming took 10 bases from V and 4 from J; bases not matched to a gene: 7. The CDR3 consists of 13 residues. In germline, CDR1 is MNHNS, CDR2 SASEGT. The CDR3 sequence is CATRTGPNQPQHF. CDR3 DNA sequence: TGTGCCACGAGGACAGGCCCTAATCAGCCCCAGCATTTT.

The genes are TRBV9 and TRBJ2-2, with D maybe TRBD1 (6 bases). V was pared by 4 bases and J by 0 bases, with 13 bases between. The CDR3 sequence is 16 residues long. CDR1 SGDLS and CDR2 YYNGEE come from the germline V gene. CDR3 sequence reads: CASSPRRGANTGELFF. The CDR3 coding sequence is TGTGCCAGCAGCCCCCGCAGGGGCGCGAACACCGGGGAGCTGTTTTTT.

The genes are TRBV23-1 and TRBJ2-6; TRBD1 might be the D (6 bases). TRBV23-1 is marked as an open reading frame, function uncertain. V lost 4 bases, J lost 0 bases, and 16 bases lay in between. The CDR3 length is 18 residues. Here the CDR3 DNA reads TGCGCCAGCAGTCGTTTCGGACAGCCCCACTCTGGGGCCAACGTCCTGACTTTC. This sequence encodes CASSRFGQPHSGANVLTF.

V is TRBV10-2 and J is TRBJ1-1, with unresolved D. Germline V gene data show CDR1 as WSHSY and CDR2 as SAAADI. This CDR3 is 14 amino acids long. V was shortened by 6 bases and J by 0 bases, with 11 bases between the two germline ends. The CDR3 reads CASRGNRVNTEAFF. The CDR3 region has the DNA TGCGCCAGCAGAGGTAACAGAGTGAACACTGAAGCTTTCTTT.

This clone has a handful of counts. V gene TRBV28 combines with J gene TRBJ2-7; 8 nucleotides match TRBD2. There are 13 residues in the CDR3. Germline V gene lookup returns CDR1 MDHEN and CDR2 SYDVKM. Trimming removed 3 bases from V and 6 bases from J; junction bases left unmatched: 4. CDR3 region: CASSFPGTSEQYF. The CDR3 bases are TGTGCCAGCAGTTTTCCCGGGACTAGCGAGCAGTACTTC.

This clone was observed a handful of times. The V gene is TRBV7-9, the J gene TRBJ2-7; D unclear. The V end lost 5 bases, the J end lost 5 bases, and 10 bases lay between the germline ends. Germline V gene lookup returns CDR1 SEHNR and CDR2 FQNEAQ (reference sequence). The CDR3 runs to 12 residues. The CDR3 protein is CASSRTSNEQYF. The CDR3, as DNA: TGTGCCAGCAGCCGCACATCAAACGAGCAGTACTTC.

V gene TRBV28 combines with J gene TRBJ1-4; 8 bases are a match to TRBD1. The CDR3 spans 14 residues. Germline CDR1 and CDR2: MDHEN and SYDVKM. J gave up 12 bases and V 6 bases, and 12 bases lay outside the gene matches. The CDR3 loop reads CASRKTQSRGQLFF. The CDR3 DNA follows: TGTGCCAGCAGAAAGACCCAGAGCAGGGGGCAACTGTTTTTT.

A note on this clone: The identical CDR3 is also encoded by other nucleotide sequences in the sample. The rearrangement links TRBV6-1 to TRBJ2-7; 10 positions match TRBD1. The CDR3 contains 15 residues. Germline CDR1 MNHNS, CDR2 SASEGT. The ends lost 0 bases at V and 4 bases at J; junction bases unmatched: 3. The DNA of the CDR3 is TGTGCCAGCAGTGAAGCGGGGACAGGGGCTTACGAGCAGTACTTC. Translation gives CASSEAGTGAYEQYF.

This sequence joins TRBV5-1 and TRBJ2-5, with D tentatively TRBD2 (5 bases). Germline V lookup: CDR1 SGHRS, CDR2 YFSETQ. The CDR3 covers 16 residues. V lost 0 bases and J lost 5, with 17 bases in between. This CDR3 reads CASSLGALAVGETQYF. The CDR3 nucleotides read TGCGCCAGCAGCTTGGGGGCCCTAGCTGTAGGGGAGACCCAGTACTTC.

As DNA, the CDR3 is TGTGCCAGCTCACCAATCGAGCGGGAGCACAATGAGCAGTTCTTC. Its translation: CASSPIEREHNEQFF. The chain is built from TRBV18 and TRBJ2-1; 8 nucleotides line up with TRBD2. From germline, CDR1 is KGHSH and CDR2 LQKENI. CDR3 length: 15 residues. The ends lost 2 bases at V and 5 bases at J; junction bases unmatched: 5.